These T cell receptor beta chains were read from a single sample in a study of T cell repertoires in cytomegalovirus infection. TCRdb processed the reads anew with MiXCR; each CDR3 protein has one entry. The sample has approximately 910,000 distinct CDR3 sequences, roughly 30% seen once. The antigens for these receptors are not known. This specimen was cultured CD8+ T cells from PBMCs, taken from culture after CMV antigen stimulation. All receptors derive from a human donor in good health (CMV status not recorded). Some clones in this sample may be carry-over from other donors' samples. CDR3s include the opening cysteine and the closing phenylalanine or tryptophan. The D gene is left open where the match is weak. Clone size is not always given. Where it is, it says once, few, many or a class for expanded clones.

D,size,V,J,CDR3,DNA
TRBD2,-,TRBV4-2,TRBJ2-3,CASSQDQRGGPDTQYF,TGTGCCAGCAGCCAAGATCAGCGGGGGGGCCCAGATACGCAGTATTTT
TRBD1,-,TRBV27,TRBJ2-2,CASSLLSGTGPIWELFF,TGTGCCAGCAGTTTACTCTCCGGGACAGGCCCTATCTGGGAGCTGTTTTTT
-,-,TRBV6-2/TRBV6-3,TRBJ2-7,CASRPPGHLLLKQYF,TGTGCCAGCAGACCCCCGGGACACCTTTTACTGAAGCAGTACTTC
-,few,TRBV20-1,TRBJ1-5,CSAISGEGQPQHF,TGCAGTGCAATTTCAGGGGAGGGTCAGCCCCAGCATTTT
TRBD2,-,TRBV6-1,TRBJ2-1,CASRGLAGGTGDEQFF,TGTGCCAGCAGGGGACTAGCGGGGGGGACCGGGGATGAGCAGTTCTTC
-,once,TRBV11-1,TRBJ2-2,CASSSRDSYYTGELFF,TGTGCCAGCAGCTCTAGAGACAGCTATTACACCGGGGAGCTGTTTTTT
TRBD1,-,TRBV6-2/TRBV6-3,TRBJ1-1,CASEKTGQGHTEAFF,TGTGCCAGCGAGAAGACCGGACAGGGGCATACTGAAGCTTTCTTT
-,-,TRBV7-9,TRBJ1-3,CASSLRDSGNTMYF,TGTGCCAGCAGCTTAAGAGACTCTGGAAACACCATGTATTTT
-,many,TRBV7-6,TRBJ1-2,CASSPNSNYGYTF,TGTGCCAGCAGCCCAAATTCTAACTATGGCTACACCTTC
-,-,TRBV5-6,TRBJ1-2,CASSLYLKVGSTNYGYTF,TGTGCCAGCAGCTTGTACCTGAAGGTTGGATCTACTAACTATGGCTACACCTTC
TRBD1,few,TRBV7-6,TRBJ2-2,CASSATGNPAGELFF,TGTGCCAGCAGCGCGACAGGGAACCCGGCCGGGGAGCTGTTTTTT
-,few,TRBV2,TRBJ2-1,CASSTLQGGRSYNEQFF,TGTGCCAGCAGTACACTCCAAGGGGGTAGGTCCTACAATGAGCAGTTCTTC
TRBD2,few,TRBV7-2,TRBJ2-2,CASSTGLAGVTGELFF,TGTGCCAGCAGCACCGGACTAGCGGGGGTAACCGGGGAGCTGTTTTTT
-,-,TRBV7-9,TRBJ2-1,CASTLNESSYNEQFF,TGTGCCAGCACCCTCAACGAAAGCTCCTACAATGAGCAGTTCTTC
-,few,TRBV24-1,TRBJ1-2,CATNTGPDGGPNYGYTF,TGTGCCACCAATACGGGACCGGACGGGGGTCCTAACTATGGCTACACCTTC
-,-,TRBV24-1,TRBJ2-4,CATSDRDIQYF,TGTGCCACCAGTGATCGGGACATTCAGTACTTC
TRBD1,few,TRBV19,TRBJ1-1,CASSSTGHRTEAFF,TGTGCCAGTAGTTCGACAGGGCATCGCACTGAAGCTTTCTTT
-,few,TRBV6-5,TRBJ1-2,CASSFSDTGSYTF,TGTGCCAGCAGTTTTTCCGACACTGGAAGCTACACCTTC
TRBD1,few,TRBV7-8,TRBJ1-1,CASSLVRGGTTEAFF,TGTGCCAGCAGCTTAGTCAGGGGGGGGACCACTGAAGCTTTCTTT
TRBD1,few,TRBV5-4,TRBJ2-2,CASSPRDRGLGGELFF,TGTGCCAGCAGCCCCAGGGACAGGGGGCTCGGCGGGGAGCTGTTTTTT
TRBD2,-,TRBV27,TRBJ2-3,CASSRITSGGGYTQYF,TGTGCCAGCAGTCGAATCACTAGCGGGGGAGGATATACGCAGTATTTT
-,-,TRBV7-9,TRBJ2-2,CASSLDRRERLTGELFF,TGTGCCAGCAGCTTGGACAGAAGGGAGAGACTTACCGGGGAGCTGTTTTTT
TRBD1,few,TRBV27,TRBJ2-3,CASSFLTGGGYDTQYF,TGTGCCAGCAGTTTCCTAACAGGGGGCGGTTATGATACGCAGTATTTT
-,-,TRBV27,TRBJ1-2,CASSHARGPYGYTF,TGTGCCAGCAGTCATGCCAGGGGTCCCTATGGCTACACCTTC
-,many,TRBV7-2,TRBJ1-3,CASGTGFSGNTIYF,TGTGCCAGCGGCACAGGCTTCTCTGGAAACACCATATATTTT
-,-,TRBV4-1,TRBJ1-1,CASSPREHEAFF,TGCGCCAGCAGCCCCCGGGAACACGAAGCTTTCTTT
-,-,TRBV12-3/TRBV12-4,TRBJ1-1,CASSLLGAVNTEAFF,TGTGCCAGCAGTTTACTGGGGGCAGTAAACACTGAAGCTTTCTTT
TRBD1,-,TRBV15,TRBJ1-2,CATSRGRGQIYGYTF,TGTGCCACCAGCAGAGGAAGGGGACAGATTTATGGCTACACCTTC
-,-,TRBV7-9,TRBJ2-1,CASSLGWEQFF,TGTGCCAGCAGCTTGGGGTGGGAGCAGTTCTTC
-,-,TRBV7-8,TRBJ1-1,CASSRQQGNTEAFF,TGTGCCAGCAGCCGTCAACAGGGGAACACTGAAGCTTTCTTT
TRBD2,-,TRBV7-9,TRBJ2-1,CASRLAGVLSTSYNEQFF,TGTGCCAGTAGACTAGCGGGGGTACTCTCAACTTCCTACAATGAGCAGTTCTTC
-,many,TRBV7-9,TRBJ1-5,CASSLGGTVQPQHF,TGTGCCAGCAGCTTAGGGGGCACGGTTCAGCCCCAGCATTTT
-,few,TRBV4-1,TRBJ1-4,CASSHFGTANEKLFF,TGTGCCAGCAGCCACTTCGGGACGGCTAATGAAAAACTGTTTTTT
-,many,TRBV7-2,TRBJ2-7,CASSLMGARDEQYF,TGTGCCAGCAGCTTAATGGGTGCAAGGGACGAGCAGTACTTC
-,-,TRBV6-2/TRBV6-3,TRBJ2-2,CAISDQRTGELFF,TGTGCCATCTCTGACCAGCGGACCGGGGAGCTGTTTTTT
-,many,TRBV6-2/TRBV6-3,TRBJ2-1,CASGVWTARNEQFF,TGTGCCAGTGGGGTTTGGACCGCGAGGAATGAGCAGTTCTTC
TRBD1,few,TRBV7-9,TRBJ1-1,CASSSDSKTGVIWNTEAFF,TGTGCCAGCAGCTCTGACTCGAAGACAGGGGTTATCTGGAACACTGAAGCTTTCTTT
-,-,TRBV27,TRBJ1-5,CASSLNVYQPQHF,TGTGCCAGCAGTTTAAATGTATATCAGCCCCAGCATTTT